This TCR beta chain was documented in a study of Ad26.COV2.S vaccination and SARS-CoV-2 variants. Points from the study as a whole: Those who received the vaccine showed greater spike-specific TCR breadth than those given placebo. Recipients of either vaccine or placebo displayed similar breadth of non-spike TCRs. Substantial breadth was reported for post-vaccination spike-specific CD8+ and CD4+ T cells.

Clones were read by immunoSEQ multiplex PCR, and TCRdb kept only the in-frame ones, dropping some. Of hundreds of thousands of clones in the sample, under 95% were seen once. This clone was recorded a few times. Its antigen remains unidentified. The receptor was isolated from a human donor who had recovered from COVID-19. This material consisted of peripheral blood, taken after recovery from COVID-19.

CDR3 amino acids: CASSSQDNEKLFF. For the CDR3, the DNA is TGTGCCAGCAGCTCACAGGATAATGAAAAACTGTTTTTT. This chain joins TRBV7-2 and TRBJ1-4; maybe TRBD1 (5 bases). Germline V lookup: CDR1 SGHTA, CDR2 FQGNSA. With 4 bases removed from V and 4 bases from J, the gap between germline ends came to 7 bases. This CDR3 has 13 amino acids. The full variable domain, completed using reference TRBV7-2 and TRBJ1-4, is GAGVSQSPSNKVTEKGKDVELRCDPISGHTALYWYRQSLGQGLEFLIYFQGNSAPDKSGLPSDRFSAERTGGSVSTLTIQRTQQEDSAVYLCASSSQDNEKLFFGSGTQLSVL.